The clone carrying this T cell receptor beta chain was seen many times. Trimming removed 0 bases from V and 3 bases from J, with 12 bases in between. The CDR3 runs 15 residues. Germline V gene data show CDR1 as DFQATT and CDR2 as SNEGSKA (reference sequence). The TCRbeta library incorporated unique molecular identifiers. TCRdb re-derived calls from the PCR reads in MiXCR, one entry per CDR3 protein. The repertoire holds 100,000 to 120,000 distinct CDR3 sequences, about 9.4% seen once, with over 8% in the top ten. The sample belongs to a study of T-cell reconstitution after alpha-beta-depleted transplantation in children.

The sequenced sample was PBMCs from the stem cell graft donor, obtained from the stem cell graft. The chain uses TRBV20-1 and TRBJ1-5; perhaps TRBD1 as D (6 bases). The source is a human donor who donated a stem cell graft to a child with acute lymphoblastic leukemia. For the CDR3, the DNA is TGCAGTGCTAGAGATCTAGGGGGGGTCAATCAGCCCCAGCATTTT. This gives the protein CSARDLGGVNQPQHF.